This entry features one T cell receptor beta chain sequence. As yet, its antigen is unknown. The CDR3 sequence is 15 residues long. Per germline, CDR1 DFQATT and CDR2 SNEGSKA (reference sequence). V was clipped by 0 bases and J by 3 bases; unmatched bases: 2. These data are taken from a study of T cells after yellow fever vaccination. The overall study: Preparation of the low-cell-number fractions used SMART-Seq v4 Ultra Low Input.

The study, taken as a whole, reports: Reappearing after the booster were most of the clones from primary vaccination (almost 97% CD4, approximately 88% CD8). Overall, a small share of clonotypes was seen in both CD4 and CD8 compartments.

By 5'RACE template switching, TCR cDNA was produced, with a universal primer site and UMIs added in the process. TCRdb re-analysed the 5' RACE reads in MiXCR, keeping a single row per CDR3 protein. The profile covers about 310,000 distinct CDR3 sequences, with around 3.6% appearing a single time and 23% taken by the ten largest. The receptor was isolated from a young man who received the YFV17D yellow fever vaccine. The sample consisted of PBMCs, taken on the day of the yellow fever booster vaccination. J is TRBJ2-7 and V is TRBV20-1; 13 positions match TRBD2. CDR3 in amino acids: CSAREGTSGVYEQYF. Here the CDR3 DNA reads TGCAGTGCTAGAGAGGGGACTAGCGGGGTCTACGAGCAGTACTTC.